Included here is one TCR beta chain sequence, with context. Its target antigen remains unknown. No qualities accompany the bases; no much larger clone lies one base away. Looking up the germline V gene (reference sequence) yields CDR1 GTSNPN and CDR2 SVGIG. Trimming leaves V shorter by 3 bases and J shorter by 8 bases, with the junction holding 3 bases beyond the gene matches. Including cysteine and phenylalanine, the CDR3 has 12 amino acids. The kept DNA is CDR3 alone, 36 bases in frame from the first base. TCRbeta CDR3 regions were amplified from genomic DNA by means of the immunoSEQ Assay, a bias-controlled multiplex PCR. Processing in the source paper ran as follows. Nucleated cell counts per sample were estimated from amplification of reference gene primers within the assay. Sequence reads were collapsed and filtered to measure the absolute abundance of every unique TCRbeta CDR3 rearrangement. For each sample, productive Simpson clonality was calculated by taking the square root of Simpson's diversity index across productive rearrangements. TCRdb stores this immuneACCESS table with in-frame sequences only. Part of the clones is absent; in the studies checked, under half of the shortfall reflects unresolved V genes, and no reason is known for the rest. V and J calls and clone size are copied from that table; D and trimming were computed from the DNA. The sample table lists approximately 38,000 clones, around 90% of them with a count of one. Roughly 5.1% of the sample is in the top ten clones.

This sample is part of a study of blood T cell repertoires in COVID-19 (dated by TCRdb to about 2020). Context from the whole study: Samples covering the acute and convalescent phases of COVID-19 were provided by collaborators in the United States, Italy and Spain. The material from the prospective study consisted of cDNA or gDNA derived from T cells, B-cell-depleted T cells, or PBMCs. Deeply sampled blood TCRbeta repertoires from subjects exposed to, actively infected with, or recovered from COVID-19 were included in the dataset. The repertoires were released in a freely available public database intended as a resource for research on the immune response to SARS-CoV-2. The samples were drawn from two sources: the first 160 participants of the ongoing ImmuneRACE study, and fewer than 1,500 subjects contributed by 6 global collaborators. Nearly every sample came with metadata listing a de-identified subject ID, COVID-19 status, age in years and sex. Where available, HLA class I and class II types were obtained from metadata supplied by the sample provider rather than from assay-based typing.

What the research found in general, with its limitations: The amount of clinical and demographic metadata varied by source and participant and was provided uncurated.

In Seattle, one collaborating source enrolled patients while the infection was active and tracked those patients longitudinally over the course of disease. Whole blood was collected in K2EDTA tubes by collaborating institutions according to the institutions' own protocols. For TCRbeta analysis, collaborators shipped samples as frozen whole blood, isolated PBMCs, or DNA extracted from either of those sample types. The V gene is TRBV30 and the J gene is TRBJ2-3, with 9 bases aligning to TRBD2. The receptor comes from a man aged 55 to 69 with COVID-19, enrolled during active disease. Sequences were obtained from peripheral blood. The DNA sequence follows: TGTGCCTGGAGCGAAGCGGGAGGTACGCAGTATTTT. Its product reads: CAWSEAGGTQYF.